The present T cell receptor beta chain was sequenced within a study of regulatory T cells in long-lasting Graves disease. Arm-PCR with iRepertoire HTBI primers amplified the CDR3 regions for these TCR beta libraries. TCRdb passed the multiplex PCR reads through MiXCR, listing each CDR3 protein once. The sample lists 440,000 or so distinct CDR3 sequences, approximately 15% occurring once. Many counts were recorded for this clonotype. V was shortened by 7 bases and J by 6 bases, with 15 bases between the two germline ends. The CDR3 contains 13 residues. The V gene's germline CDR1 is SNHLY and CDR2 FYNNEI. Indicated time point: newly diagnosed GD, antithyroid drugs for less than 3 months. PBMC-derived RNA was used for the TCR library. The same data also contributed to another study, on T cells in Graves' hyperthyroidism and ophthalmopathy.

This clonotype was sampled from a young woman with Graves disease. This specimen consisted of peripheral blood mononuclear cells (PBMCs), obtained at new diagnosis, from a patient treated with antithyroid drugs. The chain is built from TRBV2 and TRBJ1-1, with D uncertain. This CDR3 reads CASIPGLAPEAFF. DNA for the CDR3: TGTGCCAGCATCCCAGGCCTGGCCCCTGAAGCTTTCTTT.